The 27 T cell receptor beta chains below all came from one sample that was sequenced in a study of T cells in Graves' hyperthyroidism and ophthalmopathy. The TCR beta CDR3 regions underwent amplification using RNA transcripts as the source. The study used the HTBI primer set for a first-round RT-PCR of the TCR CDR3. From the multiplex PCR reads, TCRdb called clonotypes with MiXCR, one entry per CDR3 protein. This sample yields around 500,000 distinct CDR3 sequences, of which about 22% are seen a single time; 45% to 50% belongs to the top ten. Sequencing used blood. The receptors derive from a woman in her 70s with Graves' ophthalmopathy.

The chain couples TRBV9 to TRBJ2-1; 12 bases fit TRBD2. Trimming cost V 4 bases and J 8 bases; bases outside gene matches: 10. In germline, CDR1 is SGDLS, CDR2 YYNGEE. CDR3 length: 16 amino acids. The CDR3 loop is CASSRLAGATFYEQFF. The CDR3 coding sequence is TGTGCCAGCAGCAGACTAGCGGGAGCGACTTTTTATGAGCAGTTCTTC.

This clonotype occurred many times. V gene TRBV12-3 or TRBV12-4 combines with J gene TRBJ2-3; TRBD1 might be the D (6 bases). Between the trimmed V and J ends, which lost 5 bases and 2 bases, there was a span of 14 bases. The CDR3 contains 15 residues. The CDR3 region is CASSPGQWFTDTQYF. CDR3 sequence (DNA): TGTGCCAGCAGTCCTGGACAGTGGTTCACAGATACGCAGTATTTT.

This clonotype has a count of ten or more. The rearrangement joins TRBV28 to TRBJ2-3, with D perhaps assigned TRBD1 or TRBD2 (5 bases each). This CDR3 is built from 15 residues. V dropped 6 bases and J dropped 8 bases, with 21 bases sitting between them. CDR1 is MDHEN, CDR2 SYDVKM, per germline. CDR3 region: CASSFPGTAKGTQYF. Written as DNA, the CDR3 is TGTGCCAGCAGCTTTCCCGGGACGGCGAAGGGTACGCAGTATTTT.

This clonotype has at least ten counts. This CDR3 reads CASSLETGVKLFF. The CDR3, as DNA: TGTGCCAGCAGCTTAGAGACAGGGGTAAAACTGTTTTTT. This chain links TRBV7-2 with TRBJ1-4; 8 nucleotides match TRBD1. The CDR3 has 13 amino acids. CDR1 and CDR2 from the germline V gene are SGHTA and FQGNSA. Germline trimming cut 1 base from V and 10 bases from J; bases unmatched to any gene: 2.

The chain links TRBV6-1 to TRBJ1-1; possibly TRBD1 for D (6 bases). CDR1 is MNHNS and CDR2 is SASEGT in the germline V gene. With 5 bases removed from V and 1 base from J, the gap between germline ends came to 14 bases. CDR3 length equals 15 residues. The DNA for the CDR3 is TGTGCCAGCAGTCCCCTGGAAGGGGGGAACACTGAAGCTTTCTTT. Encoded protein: CASSPLEGGNTEAFF.

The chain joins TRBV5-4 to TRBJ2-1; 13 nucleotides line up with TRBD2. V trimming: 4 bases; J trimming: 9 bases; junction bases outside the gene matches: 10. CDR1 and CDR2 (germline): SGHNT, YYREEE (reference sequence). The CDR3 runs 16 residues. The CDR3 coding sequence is TGTGCCAGCAGCGGAGGGGGACTAGCGGGGTTTAGTGAGCAGTTCTTC. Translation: CASSGGGLAGFSEQFF.

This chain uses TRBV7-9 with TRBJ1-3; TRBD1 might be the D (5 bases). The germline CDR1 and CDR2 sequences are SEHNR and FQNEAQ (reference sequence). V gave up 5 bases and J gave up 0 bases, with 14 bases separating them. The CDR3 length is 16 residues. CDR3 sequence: CASSPPGTVSGNTIYF. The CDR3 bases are TGTGCCAGCAGCCCGCCGGGGACCGTCTCTGGAAACACCATATATTTT.

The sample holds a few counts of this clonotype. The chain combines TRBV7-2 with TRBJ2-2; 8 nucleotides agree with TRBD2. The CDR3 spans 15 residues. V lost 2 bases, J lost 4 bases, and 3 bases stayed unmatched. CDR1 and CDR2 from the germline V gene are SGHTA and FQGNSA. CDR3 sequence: CASSLMLAGTGELFF. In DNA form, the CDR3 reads TGTGCCAGCAGCTTAATGCTAGCGGGCACCGGGGAGCTGTTTTTT. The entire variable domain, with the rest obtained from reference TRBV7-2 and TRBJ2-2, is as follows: GAGVSQSPSNKVTEKGKDVELRCDPISGHTALYWYRQSLGQGLEFLIYFQGNSAPDKSGLPSDRFSAERTGGSVSTLTIQRTQQEDSAVYLCASSLMLAGTGELFFGEGSRLTVL.

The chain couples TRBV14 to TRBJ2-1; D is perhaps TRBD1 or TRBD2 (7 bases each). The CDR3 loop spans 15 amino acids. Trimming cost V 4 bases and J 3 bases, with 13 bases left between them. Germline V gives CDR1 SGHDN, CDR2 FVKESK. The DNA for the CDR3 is TGTGCCAGCAGCCCCAGGGGGGGGGTCTACAATGAGCAGTTCTTC. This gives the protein CASSPRGGVYNEQFF. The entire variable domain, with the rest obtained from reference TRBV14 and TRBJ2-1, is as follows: EAGVTQFPSHSVIEKGQTVTLRCDPISGHDNLYWYRRVMGKEIKFLLHFVKESKQDESGMPNNRFLAERTGGTYSTLKVQPAELEDSGVYFCASSPRGGVYNEQFFGPGTRLTVL.

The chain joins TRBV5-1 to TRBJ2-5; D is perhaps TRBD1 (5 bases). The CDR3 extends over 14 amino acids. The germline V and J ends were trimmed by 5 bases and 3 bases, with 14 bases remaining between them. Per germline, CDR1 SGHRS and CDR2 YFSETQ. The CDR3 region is CASRSSPGKETQYF. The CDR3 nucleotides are TGCGCCAGCAGATCGAGTCCAGGGAAAGAGACCCAGTACTTC.

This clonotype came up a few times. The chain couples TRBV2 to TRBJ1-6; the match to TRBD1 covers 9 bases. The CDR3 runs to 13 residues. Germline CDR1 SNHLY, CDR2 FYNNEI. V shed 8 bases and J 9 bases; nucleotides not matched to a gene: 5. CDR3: CASLSTGGSPLHF. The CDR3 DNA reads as TGTGCCAGCCTTTCGACAGGGGGTTCACCCCTCCACTTT.

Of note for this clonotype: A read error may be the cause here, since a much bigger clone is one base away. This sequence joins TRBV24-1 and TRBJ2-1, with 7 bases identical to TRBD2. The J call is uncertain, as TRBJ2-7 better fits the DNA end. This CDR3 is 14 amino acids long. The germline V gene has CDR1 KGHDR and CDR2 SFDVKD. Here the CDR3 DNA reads TGTGCCACCAGTGACCTAGCGGAGTACAATGAGCAGTACTTC. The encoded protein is CATSDLAEYNEQYF.

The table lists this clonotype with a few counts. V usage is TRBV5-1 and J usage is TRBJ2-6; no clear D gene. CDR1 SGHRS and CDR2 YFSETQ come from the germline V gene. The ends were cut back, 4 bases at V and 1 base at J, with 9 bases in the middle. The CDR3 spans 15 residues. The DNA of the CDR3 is TGCGCCAGCAGCCCAAGCCATTCTGGGGCCAACGTCCTGACTTTC. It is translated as CASSPSHSGANVLTF.

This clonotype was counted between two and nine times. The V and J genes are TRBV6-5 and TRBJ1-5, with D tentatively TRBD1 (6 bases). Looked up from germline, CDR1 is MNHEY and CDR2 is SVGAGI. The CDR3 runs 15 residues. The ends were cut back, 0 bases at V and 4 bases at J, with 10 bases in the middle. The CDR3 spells CASSYSQQGNQPQHF. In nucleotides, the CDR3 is TGTGCCAGCAGTTACTCGCAACAGGGAAATCAGCCCCAGCATTTT.

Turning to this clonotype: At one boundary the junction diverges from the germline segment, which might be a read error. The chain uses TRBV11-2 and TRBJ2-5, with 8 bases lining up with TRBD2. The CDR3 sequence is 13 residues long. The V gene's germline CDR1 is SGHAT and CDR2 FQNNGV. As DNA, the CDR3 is TGTGCCAGCAGCCCGGGGGGGGCGGCTGCCTATGACTTC. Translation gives CASSPGGAAAYDF.

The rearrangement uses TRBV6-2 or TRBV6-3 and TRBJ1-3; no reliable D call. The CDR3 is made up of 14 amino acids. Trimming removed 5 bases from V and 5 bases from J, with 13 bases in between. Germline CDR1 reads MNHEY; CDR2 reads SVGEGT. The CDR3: CASSPPWRRNTIYF. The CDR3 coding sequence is TGTGCCAGCAGTCCCCCGTGGAGGAGAAACACCATATATTTT.

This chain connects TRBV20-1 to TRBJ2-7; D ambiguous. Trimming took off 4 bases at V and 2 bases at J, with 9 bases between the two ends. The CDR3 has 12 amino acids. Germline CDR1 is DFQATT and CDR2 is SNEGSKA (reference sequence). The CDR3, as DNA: TGCAGTGCTACAATCTCCACCTACGAGCAGTACTTC. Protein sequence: CSATISTYEQYF.

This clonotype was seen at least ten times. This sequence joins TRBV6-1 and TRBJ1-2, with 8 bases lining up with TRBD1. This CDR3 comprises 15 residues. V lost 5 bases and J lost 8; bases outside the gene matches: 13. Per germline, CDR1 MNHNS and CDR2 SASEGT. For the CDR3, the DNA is TGTGCCAGCAGTCCGGGCGGGCAGGGGGCAGGAGGCTACACCTTC. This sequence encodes CASSPGGQGAGGYTF.

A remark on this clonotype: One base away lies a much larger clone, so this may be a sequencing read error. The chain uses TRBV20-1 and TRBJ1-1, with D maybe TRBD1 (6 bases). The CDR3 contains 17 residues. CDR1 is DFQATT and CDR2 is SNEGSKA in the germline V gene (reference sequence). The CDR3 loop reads CSARAFQGRGSHTEALF. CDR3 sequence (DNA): TGCAGTGCTAGAGCCTTCCAAGGGAGGGGGAGTCACACTGAAGCTCTCTTT.

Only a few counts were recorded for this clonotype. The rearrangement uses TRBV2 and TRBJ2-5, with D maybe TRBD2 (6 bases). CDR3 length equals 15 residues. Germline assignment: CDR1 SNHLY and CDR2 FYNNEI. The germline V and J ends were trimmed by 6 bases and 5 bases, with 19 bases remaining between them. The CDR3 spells CASSRLGVDGETQYF. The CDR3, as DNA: TGTGCCAGCAGCCGACTAGGGGTAGATGGTGAGACCCAGTACTTC.

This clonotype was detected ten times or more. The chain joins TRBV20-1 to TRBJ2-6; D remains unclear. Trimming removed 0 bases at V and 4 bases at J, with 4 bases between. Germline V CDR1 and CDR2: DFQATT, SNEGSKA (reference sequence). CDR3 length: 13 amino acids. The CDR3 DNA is TGCAGTGCTAGAGAGTGGGGGGCCAACGTCCTGACTTTC. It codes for CSAREWGANVLTF.

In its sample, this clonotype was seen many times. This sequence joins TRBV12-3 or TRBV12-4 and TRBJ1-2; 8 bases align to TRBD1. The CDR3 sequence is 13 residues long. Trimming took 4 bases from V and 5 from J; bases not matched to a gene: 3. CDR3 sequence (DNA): TGTGCCAGCAGTTCCACAGGGGGGTATGGCTACACCTTC. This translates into CASSSTGGYGYTF.

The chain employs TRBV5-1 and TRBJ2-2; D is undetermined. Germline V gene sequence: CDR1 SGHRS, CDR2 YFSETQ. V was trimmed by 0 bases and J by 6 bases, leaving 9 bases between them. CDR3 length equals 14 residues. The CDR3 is CASSLAVSAGELFF. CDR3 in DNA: TGCGCCAGCAGCTTGGCTGTGAGCGCCGGGGAGCTGTTTTTT.

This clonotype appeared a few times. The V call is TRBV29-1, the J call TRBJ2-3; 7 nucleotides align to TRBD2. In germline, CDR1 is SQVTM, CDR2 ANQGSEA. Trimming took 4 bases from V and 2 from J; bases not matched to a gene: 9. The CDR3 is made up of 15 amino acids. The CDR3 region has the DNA TGCAGCGTTGCCCTTGGCGGGAGTATCACAGATACGCAGTATTTT. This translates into CSVALGGSITDTQYF.

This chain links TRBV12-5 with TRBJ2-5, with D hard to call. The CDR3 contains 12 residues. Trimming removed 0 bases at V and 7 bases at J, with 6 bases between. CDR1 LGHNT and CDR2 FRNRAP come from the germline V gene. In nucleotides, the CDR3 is TGTGCTAGTGGTTTGGTCAGTGCGACCCAGTACTTC. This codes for CASGLVSATQYF.

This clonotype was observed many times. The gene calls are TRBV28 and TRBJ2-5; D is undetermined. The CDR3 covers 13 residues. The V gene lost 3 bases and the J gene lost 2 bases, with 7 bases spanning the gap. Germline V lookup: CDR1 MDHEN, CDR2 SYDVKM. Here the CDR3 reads CASSLFPQETQYF. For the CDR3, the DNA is TGTGCCAGCAGTTTGTTCCCGCAAGAGACCCAGTACTTC.

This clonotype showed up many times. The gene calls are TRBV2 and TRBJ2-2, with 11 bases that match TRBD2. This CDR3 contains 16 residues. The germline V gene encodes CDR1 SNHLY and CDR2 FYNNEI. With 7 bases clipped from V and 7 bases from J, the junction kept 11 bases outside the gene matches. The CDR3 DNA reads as TGTGCCAGCATGAAAGGCCTAGCGGGAGGCCACGGGGAGCTGTTTTTT. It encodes CASMKGLAGGHGELFF.